The 2 T cell receptor beta chains in this list originate from one sample, sequenced in a study of blood T cells in healthy people across ages. Primers used in a second PCR of roughly 6 to 11 cycles were a sample-barcoded 5' primer and a J-beta primer mix. TCRdb reprocessed the 5' RACE reads via MiXCR and lists one record per CDR3 protein. Here the sample spans more than 550,000 distinct CDR3 sequences, over 20% being singletons. Sequenced: blood. These receptors all come from a man aged 70-80 years in good health.

This clonotype was observed many times. The V and J genes are TRBV28 and TRBJ2-3; 9 nucleotides match TRBD1. This CDR3 contains 17 residues. Germline loops: CDR1 MDHEN, CDR2 SYDVKM. After removal of 7 bases from V and 1 base from J, the junction contained 12 bases not matched to a gene. The DNA for the CDR3 is TGTGCCAGCAATCTTTCCGGGACAGGGACAGGCACAGATACGCAGTATTTT. Protein sequence: CASNLSGTGTGTDTQYF.

J is TRBJ2-1 and V is TRBV7-9; no reliable D call. CDR1 and CDR2 (germline): SEHNR, FQNEAQ (reference sequence). The CDR3 sequence is 13 residues long. V lost 7 bases and J lost 2, with 9 bases in between. The CDR3 sequence: CASILSTYNEQFF. The CDR3 DNA is TGTGCCAGCATACTTTCAACCTACAATGAGCAGTTCTTC.